This T cell receptor beta chain was retrieved from a study of cytomegalovirus exposure and HLA in healthy donors. For the study at large: Researchers found that about four fifths of 350 to 500 genotyped donors fell within the Caucasian-associated ancestry cluster. Regarding the study as a whole: Later work found that TCR association rates differed between HLA loci; DRB1 had the most and HLA-C the fewest. A later analysis linked a missense variant in DCLRE1C to the trimming of TCR beta V and J genes. In vitro assays verified that three CMV-associated chains recognized CMV antigens specifically.

This PCR relied on a set of 60 Vbeta primers and 13 Jbeta primers. The table came from immunoSEQ multiplex PCR; TCRdb's copy has only in-frame clones and leaves some out. The sample has 55,000 to 65,000 clones, 80% seen once. As regards this clone: The antigen is unknown.

The CDR3 sequence is 12 residues long. Per the germline V gene, CDR1 is GTSNPN and CDR2 is SVGIG (reference sequence). Trimming left V 2 bases short and J 8 bases short, with 12 bases between. The receptor was isolated from a male donor in good health and CMV-seronegative. Sequencing was done on a sample of PBMCs. This rearrangement joins TRBV30 to TRBJ1-2; D gene unclear. The CDR3 here is CAWSTSVGGYTF. CDR3 sequence (DNA): TGTGCCTGGAGTACATCGGTCGGGGGCTACACCTTC.